One sample yielded the 12 T cell receptor beta chains listed below, sequenced in a study of T cell responses to AZD1222 COVID-19 vaccine. Only in-frame clones appear in the TCRdb table, and some are missing; sequencing was by immunoSEQ multiplex PCR. This sample yields over 100,000 clones, of which about 89% are seen a single time; 4.4% belongs to the top ten. The sample here was peripheral blood, taken 28 days after the second AZD1222 dose. The receptor set was obtained from an adult who received the AZD1222 COVID-19 vaccine.

This clone is judged medium-sized. The gene calls are TRBV29-1 and TRBJ1-2; D ambiguous. V was clipped by 6 bases and J by 7 bases, with 15 bases between them. This CDR3 has 12 amino acids. The V gene's germline CDR1 is SQVTM and CDR2 ANQGSEA. The CDR3 DNA sequence: TGCAGCGTGGGAGAAAACTTGGGTGGCTACACCTTC. This sequence encodes CSVGENLGGYTF.

This chain connects TRBV6-5 to TRBJ2-2, with D unclear. With 2 bases removed from V and 3 bases from J, the gap between germline ends came to 7 bases. The CDR3 totals 14 residues. Germline V gene sequence: CDR1 MNHEY, CDR2 SVGAGI. The DNA for the CDR3 is TGTGCCAGCAGTTACAGGACGGACACCGGGGAGCTGTTTTTT. Protein product: CASSYRTDTGELFF.

The chain recombines TRBV28 with TRBJ2-1, with D possibly matching TRBD1 (5 bases). There are 14 residues in the CDR3. Germline-derived CDR1 and CDR2 are MDHEN and SYDVKM. Deletions cut 5 bases from V and 9 bases from J, with 17 bases between. The DNA of the CDR3 is TGTGCCAGCAGTCCAGCTCAGGGTAACGGTGAGCAGTTCTTC. Protein sequence: CASSPAQGNGEQFF.

This chain uses TRBV7-8 with TRBJ2-2; D unresolved. V lost 3 bases to trimming and J lost 5 bases, with 7 bases between them. The CDR3 totals 13 residues. Germline V lookup: CDR1 SGHVS, CDR2 FQNEAQ. The CDR3: CASSFVVTGELFF. The CDR3 DNA follows: TGTGCCAGCAGCTTCGTGGTTACCGGGGAGCTGTTTTTT.

V usage is TRBV2 and J usage is TRBJ1-1, with a tentative D call TRBD1 (5 bases). This CDR3 contains 13 residues. From germline, CDR1 is SNHLY and CDR2 FYNNEI. The V end was cut by 7 bases, the J end by 1 base, with 10 bases between. The CDR3 DNA reads as TGTGCCAGCACTGATACAGGGAACACTGAAGCTTTCTTT. The encoded protein is CASTDTGNTEAFF.

The chain carries TRBV20-1 and TRBJ1-2; D call uncertain. Trimming shortened V by 3 bases and J by 5 bases, and 13 bases separated the two germline ends. From germline, CDR1 is DFQATT and CDR2 SNEGSKA (reference sequence). CDR3 length equals 13 residues. CDR3 sequence reads: CSASGVMIYGYTF. The CDR3 nucleotides are TGCAGTGCTAGTGGGGTTATGATATATGGCTACACCTTC.

In this sample, this clone turned up once. V is TRBV30 and J is TRBJ1-2; no clear D gene. CDR1 and CDR2 from the germline V gene are GTSNPN and SVGIG (reference sequence). The CDR3 is 15 residues long. V was clipped by 0 bases and J by 1 base, with 12 bases between them. The CDR3 sequence: CAWSVGSGVNYGYTF. The CDR3 nucleotides read TGTGCCTGGAGTGTAGGGTCTGGGGTTAACTATGGCTACACCTTC.

V gene TRBV5-1 combines with J gene TRBJ2-6, with 8 bases identical to TRBD1. The J segment lost 3 bases and the V segment lost 2 bases, leaving 7 bases of the junction unmatched. This CDR3 is built from 17 residues. Germline CDR1 is SGHRS and CDR2 is YFSETQ. The CDR3 DNA follows: TGCGCCAGCAGCTTCCTTGGACAGGGTCTTGGGGCCAACGTCCTGACTTTC. It yields the protein CASSFLGQGLGANVLTF.

The rearrangement uses TRBV3-1 (or the pseudogene TRBV3-2) and TRBJ2-7, with a weak D call TRBD1 (6 bases). V was shortened by 3 bases and J by 3 bases, with 21 bases between the two germline ends. The CDR3 is 17 amino acids. Germline V gives CDR1 LGHDT, CDR2 YNNKEL (reference sequence). CDR3 loop: CASSQQHPGQLRYEQYF. In nucleotides, the CDR3 is TGTGCCAGCAGCCAGCAACACCCGGGACAACTTCGCTACGAGCAGTACTTC.

The chain is built from TRBV19 and TRBJ2-2; D remains unclear. The CDR3 has 14 residues. V was trimmed by 1 base and J by 1 base, leaving 4 bases between them. CDR1 and CDR2 (germline): LNHDA, SQIVND (reference sequence). The CDR3 is CASSIGQNTGELFF. The CDR3 DNA follows: TGTGCCAGTAGTATAGGTCAGAACACCGGGGAGCTGTTTTTT.

V and J are TRBV15 and TRBJ1-2; D unclear. Between the trimmed V and J ends, which lost 0 bases and 1 base, there was a span of 9 bases. This CDR3 is 15 amino acids long. Germline assignment: CDR1 LNHNV and CDR2 YYDKDF (reference sequence). CDR3 nucleotides: TGTGCCACCAGCAGAGATAAGGGTCTTAACTATGGCTACACCTTC. It specifies CATSRDKGLNYGYTF.

V is TRBV6-5 and J is TRBJ1-1; D remains unclear. Per germline, CDR1 MNHEY and CDR2 SVGAGI. Trimming removed 7 bases at V and 4 bases at J, with 16 bases between. This CDR3 comprises 14 residues. This CDR3 reads CASKVPGSVTEAFF. The CDR3 DNA reads TGTGCCAGCAAGGTCCCGGGGTCGGTCACTGAAGCTTTCTTT.